The 13 T cell receptor beta chains below come from one sample, sequenced in a study of shared clonotypes between healthy human individuals. Method: immunoSEQ multiplex PCR; TCRdb's copy keeps in-frame clones and lacks some. The sample records 550,000 to 800,000 clones, less than 85% being singletons. The sequenced sample was memory CD4+ T cells sorted from blood. Indicated subset: CD45RA-negative fraction. Source of these receptors: a woman aged 25 to 39 in good health.

The chain has TRBV5-4 and TRBJ2-3; D call uncertain. From germline, CDR1 is SGHNT and CDR2 YYREEE (reference sequence). V was trimmed by 4 bases and J by 4 bases, leaving 19 bases between them. This CDR3 comprises 16 residues. CDR3 in amino acids: CASSISIALTPDTQYF. The CDR3 DNA sequence: TGTGCCAGCAGCATTAGCATTGCGCTCACCCCAGATACGCAGTATTTT.

The chain is built from TRBV6-4 and TRBJ2-3, with D possibly matching TRBD2 (6 bases). CDR3 length equals 15 residues. Germline V gene lookup returns CDR1 MRHNA and CDR2 SNTAGT. Trimming took 3 bases from V and 7 from J, leaving 17 bases between them. The CDR3 region has the DNA TGTGCCAGCAGTGAGGGCGGGAAAGGTTGGCATACGCAGTATTTT. Its translation is CASSEGGKGWHTQYF.

V and J are TRBV6-5 and TRBJ2-5; a possible D gene is TRBD2 (6 bases). The germline gives CDR1 MNHEY, CDR2 SVGAGI. Deletions cut 5 bases from V and 3 bases from J, with 16 bases between. The CDR3 sequence is 15 residues long. This chain's CDR3 is CASSQGRWGEETQYF. The CDR3 nucleotides read TGTGCCAGCAGTCAAGGTCGTTGGGGGGAAGAGACCCAGTACTTC.

The chain recombines TRBV25-1 with TRBJ2-7; D is perhaps TRBD1 (5 bases). The CDR3 contains 13 residues. Germline lookup yields CDR1 MGHDK and CDR2 SYGVNS. Trimming removed 6 bases from V and 2 bases from J, with 11 bases in between. The CDR3 protein is CASSLQEAYEQYF. DNA for the CDR3: TGTGCCAGCAGCCTACAGGAAGCCTACGAGCAGTACTTC.

Remarks on this clone: This same CDR3 is encoded by further DNA sequences in the sample. The chain recombines TRBV18 with TRBJ1-1, with D maybe TRBD1 (6 bases). Germline assignment: CDR1 KGHSH and CDR2 LQKENI. V was trimmed by 3 bases and J by 2 bases, leaving 10 bases between them. This CDR3 is 14 amino acids long. The CDR3 protein is CASSPRGGNTEAFF. CDR3 in DNA: TGTGCCAGCTCACCGAGGGGGGGCAACACTGAAGCTTTCTTT.

The chain joins TRBV29-1 to TRBJ2-3; D gene uncertain. The CDR3 has 13 amino acids. Trimming removed 3 bases from V and 0 bases from J, with 7 bases in between. CDR1 is SQVTM, CDR2 ANQGSEA, per germline. The CDR3 here is CSVDSTSTDTQYF. The CDR3 coding sequence is TGCAGCGTTGACTCTACTAGCACAGATACGCAGTATTTT.

The genes are TRBV20-1 and TRBJ2-5; D unresolved. There are 11 residues in the CDR3. Trimming pared 0 bases from V and 7 bases from J, leaving 6 bases between. CDR1 is DFQATT, CDR2 SNEGSKA, per germline (reference sequence). The CDR3 DNA is TGCAGTGCTAGAGATCGGAGGACCCAGTACTTC. Translation: CSARDRRTQYF.

The genes are TRBV12-2 and TRBJ1-3. TRBV12-2 is a documented pseudogene. The CDR3 is made up of 18 amino acids. The CDR3 sequence is CASRLTKTGFVAGNTIYF. CDR3 nucleotides: TGTGCAAGTCGCTTAACCAAAACGGGATTCGTCGCGGGAAACACCATATATTTT.

Only a few counts were recorded for this clone. The chain employs TRBV28 and TRBJ2-2, with 7 nucleotides matching TRBD2. Trimming removed 2 bases from V and 7 bases from J; junction bases left unmatched: 4. The CDR3 length is 14 residues. Germline V lookup: CDR1 MDHEN, CDR2 SYDVKM. CDR3 DNA: TGTGCCAGCAGTTTAGGCGGGAGTAACGGGGAGCTGTTTTTT. Its protein product is CASSLGGSNGELFF. Together with reference TRBV28 and TRBJ2-2, the CDR3 gives the full variable domain: DVKVTQSSRYLVKRTGEKVFLECVQDMDHENMFWYRQDPGLGLRLIYFSYDVKMKEKGDIPEGYSVSREKKERFSLILESASTNQTSMYLCASSLGGSNGELFFGEGSRLTVL.

This chain connects TRBV10-1 to TRBJ2-3; 12 bases agree with TRBD2. The V segment lost 4 bases and the J segment 6 bases; nucleotides outside the gene matches: 5. The length of the CDR3 is 15 residues. CDR1 WNHNN and CDR2 SYGVQD come from the germline V gene (reference sequence). The CDR3, as DNA: TGCGCCAGCAGTGGGACTAGCGGGATGAGTGATACGCAGTATTTT. Translation: CASSGTSGMSDTQYF.

This sequence joins TRBV28 and TRBJ2-1; D remains ambiguous. The V and J ends lost 6 bases and 7 bases respectively, with 7 bases between them. Germline values: CDR1 MDHEN, CDR2 SYDVKM. The CDR3 is 11 residues long. In DNA, the CDR3 is TGTGCCAGCAGCTCGCCTAATGAGCAGTTCTTC. Its translation is CASSSPNEQFF.

V and J are TRBV14 and TRBJ2-3; D is ambiguous. This CDR3 region has 15 residues. V was trimmed by 2 bases and J by 0 bases, leaving 9 bases between them. Germline V gene data show CDR1 as SGHDN and CDR2 as FVKESK. DNA for the CDR3: TGTGCCAGCAGCCAAACGGCCCATAGCACAGATACGCAGTATTTT. Its protein is CASSQTAHSTDTQYF. The full variable domain, its missing parts supplied by reference TRBV14 and TRBJ2-3, is EAGVTQFPSHSVIEKGQTVTLRCDPISGHDNLYWYRRVMGKEIKFLLHFVKESKQDESGMPNNRFLAERTGGTYSTLKVQPAELEDSGVYFCASSQTAHSTDTQYFGPGTRLTVL.

The rearrangement uses TRBV4-2 and TRBJ2-3; 10 positions agree with TRBD2. CDR3 length: 17 amino acids. J was trimmed by 3 bases and V by 4 bases; bases with no gene match: 10. CDR1 is LGHNA and CDR2 is YNFKEQ in the germline V gene. DNA of the CDR3: TGTGCCAGCAGCCCTGAAGGACTAGCGGTTACAACAGATACGCAGTATTTT. Translation: CASSPEGLAVTTDTQYF.